Below are 29 T cell receptor beta chains sequenced from a single sample in a study of blood T cells in healthy people across ages. The second PCR ran about 6 to 12 cycles with a sample-barcoded 5' primer and J-beta primers. TCRdb independently ran MiXCR on the 5' RACE reads; one entry per CDR3 protein. Of 1.4 million or so distinct CDR3 sequences listed, approximately 43% are singletons. The sample taken for sequencing was blood. Every receptor here comes from a woman in her late teens or twenties in good health.

This clonotype was seen more than once but under ten times. The chain employs TRBV5-6 and TRBJ2-1; no firm D call. The germline CDR1 and CDR2 sequences are SGHDT and YYEEEE. CDR3 length equals 13 residues. Trimming took 2 bases from V and 1 from J, leaving 4 bases between them. CDR3 sequence reads: CASSFASYNEQFF. The CDR3 nucleotides read TGTGCCAGCAGCTTCGCGTCCTACAATGAGCAGTTCTTC.

The table lists this clonotype with a count of one. J is TRBJ1-3 and V is TRBV12-3 or TRBV12-4, with a possible D match to TRBD1 (5 bases). Trimming took 0 bases from V and 5 from J, leaving 8 bases between them. The CDR3 is 14 amino acids. DNA of the CDR3: TGTGCCAGCAGTTTAGCAGGGGTCCGAAACACCATATATTTT. Protein sequence: CASSLAGVRNTIYF.

This clonotype was observed a few times. V gene TRBV7-8 combines with J gene TRBJ2-7; no definite D call. This CDR3 comprises 13 residues. Between the trimmed V and J ends, which lost 3 bases and 7 bases, there was a span of 13 bases. The germline V gene encodes CDR1 SGHVS and CDR2 FQNEAQ. The CDR3 region has the DNA TGTGCCAGCAGCTTTTGGACCCTCAATGAGCAGTACTTC. It encodes CASSFWTLNEQYF.

The chain is built from TRBV4-2 and TRBJ2-7; D may match TRBD1 or TRBD2 (6 bases each). CDR3 length equals 16 residues. Germline CDR1 reads LGHNA; CDR2 reads YNFKEQ. V shed 1 base and J shed 0 bases, with 13 bases lying between them. Here the CDR3 DNA reads TGTGCCAGCAGCCAAGTGGCGGGACACGACTCCTACGAGCAGTACTTC. It encodes CASSQVAGHDSYEQYF.

The rearrangement joins TRBV25-1 to TRBJ1-4; TRBD1 matches 7 bases. J was trimmed by 8 bases and V by 3 bases; bases with no gene match: 9. This CDR3 region has 15 residues. Germline CDR1 MGHDK, CDR2 SYGVNS. CDR3 residues: CASSDWTGREEKLFF. In DNA form, the CDR3 reads TGTGCCAGCAGTGACTGGACAGGCCGAGAGGAAAAACTGTTTTTT.

The chain combines TRBV4-1 with TRBJ2-5, with D perhaps matching TRBD2 (6 bases). Germline V gene lookup returns CDR1 MGHRA and CDR2 YSYEKL. Trimming removed 8 bases from V and 11 bases from J, with 24 bases in between. The CDR3 is 14 residues long. The chain's CDR3 is CASADGGGSKEQYF. CDR3 bases: TGCGCCAGCGCTGATGGTGGGGGGTCGAAGGAGCAGTACTTC.

This chain links TRBV12-3 or TRBV12-4 with TRBJ1-1; weak D call: TRBD1 (5 bases). V lost 5 bases to trimming and J lost 9 bases, with 16 bases between them. The CDR3 contains 13 residues. The CDR3 region is CASSPLQGSKAFF. Written as DNA, the CDR3 is TGTGCCAGCAGTCCTCTCCAGGGATCGAAAGCTTTCTTT.

The table lists this clonotype with a few counts. The rearrangement joins TRBV29-1 to TRBJ1-1; D gene ambiguous. V was trimmed by 6 bases and J by 6 bases, leaving 8 bases between them. The CDR3 consists of 10 residues. The germline CDR1 and CDR2 sequences are SQVTM and ANQGSEA. The CDR3 nucleotides read TGCAGCGTGAGAGACGCTGAAGCTTTCTTT. Translation gives CSVRDAEAFF. The full variable domain, its missing parts supplied by reference TRBV29-1 and TRBJ1-1, is SAVISQKPSRDICQRGTSLTIQCQVDSQVTMMFWYRQQPGQSLTLIATANQGSEATYESGFVIDKFPISRPNLTFSTLTVSNMSPEDSSIYLCSVRDAEAFFGQGTRLTVV.

This clonotype was seen more than once but under ten times. The chain couples TRBV2 to TRBJ2-3; 9 bases are a match to TRBD1. This CDR3 spans 16 amino acids. Germline V gene sequence: CDR1 SNHLY, CDR2 FYNNEI. The V and J ends lost 3 bases and 6 bases, in that order; junction bases with no gene match: 10. In DNA, the CDR3 is TGTGCCAGCAGTGATACCGGGGACAGGGATTGGGATACGCAGTATTTT. Its translation: CASSDTGDRDWDTQYF.

V usage is TRBV6-1 and J usage is TRBJ2-1; the D gene is possibly TRBD2 (5 bases). The CDR3 totals 15 residues. Trimming shortened V by 6 bases and J by 0 bases, and 12 bases separated the two germline ends. Germline CDR1 and CDR2: MNHNS and SASEGT. The CDR3 nucleotides read TGTGCCAGCAGGGTAGCGCTTAGCTCCTACAATGAGCAGTTCTTC. Protein: CASRVALSSYNEQFF.

The V and J genes are TRBV12-3 or TRBV12-4 and TRBJ2-1; 11 nucleotides align to TRBD2. The junction had 6 bases not matched to a gene; V was cut back by 4 bases and J by 7 bases. The CDR3 spans 15 residues. CDR3: CASSSNSGGANEQFF. DNA of the CDR3: TGTGCCAGCAGTTCTAATAGCGGGGGGGCTAATGAGCAGTTCTTC.

The chain uses TRBV11-3 and TRBJ2-3; 7 positions agree with TRBD2. CDR3 length: 15 residues. V trimming: 2 bases; J trimming: 3 bases; junction bases outside the gene matches: 5. CDR1 is SGHNT and CDR2 is YENEEA in the germline V gene. CDR3 nucleotides: TGTGCCAGCAGCTTACGAAGCGGGGATACAGATACGCAGTATTTT. The encoded protein is CASSLRSGDTDTQYF.

The chain is built from TRBV28 and TRBJ2-3; no reliable D call. Trimming stripped 7 bases from V and 1 base from J, with 15 bases between. Germline CDR1 reads MDHEN; CDR2 reads SYDVKM. The CDR3 runs 15 residues. CDR3 residues: CASTRFKKGTDTQYF. The CDR3 DNA follows: TGTGCCAGCACCCGTTTTAAAAAGGGCACAGATACGCAGTATTTT.

The CDR3 loop is CASSRIWGGYEKLFF. The DNA for the CDR3 is TGTGCCAGCAGCCGGATTTGGGGAGGGTATGAAAAACTGTTTTTT. This chain uses TRBV7-2 with TRBJ1-4; D is uncertain. V lost 5 bases to trimming and J lost 6 bases, with 16 bases between them. Germline assignment: CDR1 SGHTA and CDR2 FQGNSA. The CDR3 contains 15 residues.

The chain couples TRBV5-1 to TRBJ2-1, with 7 bases identical to TRBD2. CDR3 size: 15 residues. V was pared by 3 bases and J by 9 bases, with 12 bases of the junction left unmatched. CDR1 SGHRS and CDR2 YFSETQ come from the germline V gene. In DNA form, the CDR3 reads TGCGCCAGCAGCTGGGTGGGCGGGAGTTGGGTTGAGCAGTTCTTC. Protein product: CASSWVGGSWVEQFF.

This CDR3 reads CASSPGISFGGYEQYF. In nucleotides, the CDR3 is TGCGCCAGCAGCCCAGGAATTTCCTTCGGGGGATACGAGCAGTACTTC. The chain uses TRBV4-3 and TRBJ2-4, with a weak D call TRBD2 (6 bases). The DNA end is a closer match to TRBJ2-7, so the J assignment may be wrong. Germline loops: CDR1 LGHNA, CDR2 YSLEER. The CDR3 contains 16 residues.

The chain couples TRBV5-1 to TRBJ2-3; unclear D gene. With 2 bases removed from V and 0 bases from J, the gap between germline ends came to 13 bases. CDR3 size: 16 residues. CDR1 is SGHRS, CDR2 YFSETQ, per germline. CDR3 loop: CASSLGSATSTDTQYF. CDR3 in DNA: TGCGCCAGCAGCTTAGGGTCTGCGACTAGCACAGATACGCAGTATTTT. The whole variable domain, remainder taken from reference TRBV5-1 and TRBJ2-3, is KAGVTQTPRYLIKTRGQQVTLSCSPISGHRSVSWYQQTPGQGLQFLFEYFSETQRNKGNFPGRFSGRQFSNSRSEMNVSTLELGDSALYLCASSLGSATSTDTQYFGPGTRLTVL.

Points on this clonotype: One end of the junction is discordant with germline, which a read error may explain. This chain uses TRBV7-2 with TRBJ2-3, with D perhaps TRBD1 or TRBD2 (6 bases each). The CDR3 length is 16 residues. Germline lookup yields CDR1 SGHTA and CDR2 FQGNSA. The CDR3 DNA reads as TGTGCCAGCGGCTTCCGGTTTTCCGGGGGCCCAGATACGCAGTATTTT. Residues: CASGFRFSGGPDTQYF.

A note on this clonotype: This CDR3 is missing its conserved last phenylalanine or tryptophan, likely due to a read error. This rearrangement joins TRBV28 to TRBJ1-2; D remains ambiguous. The CDR3 runs to 12 residues. Germline V lookup: CDR1 MDHEN, CDR2 SYDVKM. The V end lost 3 bases, the J end lost 4 bases, and 6 bases lay between the germline ends. The CDR3 spells CASSFQPYGYTV. The DNA of the CDR3 is TGTGCCAGCAGTTTCCAGCCCTATGGCTACACCGTC.

The chain joins TRBV12-5 to TRBJ2-3, with no clear D. This CDR3 has 14 residues. Germline V gene data show CDR1 as LGHNT and CDR2 as FRNRAP. Deletions cut 1 base from V and 2 bases from J, with 7 bases between. CDR3: CASGLADFTDTQYF. The CDR3 DNA sequence: TGTGCTAGTGGTTTGGCCGATTTCACAGATACGCAGTATTTT.

This clonotype was seen just once. The chain combines TRBV10-3 with TRBJ1-1; D might be TRBD1 (5 bases). The germline V and J ends were trimmed by 2 bases and 3 bases, with 16 bases remaining between them. CDR3 length: 16 amino acids. Germline assignment: CDR1 ENHRY and CDR2 SYGVKD. The CDR3 loop is CAISEILRGKDTEAFF. CDR3 nucleotides: TGTGCCATCAGTGAGATCTTGAGGGGAAAGGACACTGAAGCTTTCTTT.

The chain combines TRBV12-3 or TRBV12-4 with TRBJ1-5, with D perhaps TRBD1 (5 bases). Trimming pared 1 base from V and 7 bases from J, leaving 32 bases between. The CDR3 sequence is 21 residues long. CDR3 protein: CASSLVYGATRGAPLIQPQHF. The CDR3 DNA sequence: TGTGCCAGCAGTTTAGTCTATGGGGCGACGAGGGGTGCTCCTTTAATACAGCCCCAGCATTTT.

This clonotype has a single count. The chain joins TRBV4-2 to TRBJ2-1; D uncertain. The CDR3 runs 15 residues. Per germline, CDR1 LGHNA and CDR2 YNFKEQ. V shed 0 bases and J shed 6 bases, with 12 bases lying between them. CDR3 DNA: TGTGCCAGCAGCCAAGATGCTAGGATCGCCAATGAGCAGTTCTTC. This gives the protein CASSQDARIANEQFF.

The V and J genes are TRBV5-1 and TRBJ1-2, with 10 bases fitting TRBD1. The V gene end was trimmed by 0 bases and the J gene end by 5 bases; junction bases not matched to a gene: 7. The CDR3 covers 16 residues. From germline, CDR1 is SGHRS and CDR2 YFSETQ. The CDR3 spells CASSLVGTGVFYGYTF. Written as DNA, the CDR3 is TGCGCCAGCAGCTTGGTCGGGACAGGGGTCTTTTATGGCTACACCTTC.

This clonotype was picked up a small number of times. The chain uses TRBV9 and TRBJ1-2; TRBD1 is a possible D gene (5 bases). The CDR3 is 13 residues long. Germline V gives CDR1 SGDLS, CDR2 YYNGEE. The germline V and J ends were trimmed by 7 bases and 2 bases, with 12 bases remaining between them. The chain's CDR3 is CASAGGSNYGYTF. CDR3 coding DNA: TGTGCCAGCGCTGGGGGTAGCAACTATGGCTACACCTTC.

This clonotype was seen once. The V gene is TRBV5-6, the J gene TRBJ1-2; D is unresolved. The V end lost 4 bases, the J end lost 8 bases, and 12 bases lay between the germline ends. Germline V gene data show CDR1 as SGHDT and CDR2 as YYEEEE. CDR3 length equals 12 residues. The CDR3 DNA reads TGTGCCAGCAGCGCTTACTTGGGAGGCTACACCTTC. It yields the protein CASSAYLGGYTF.

J is TRBJ2-1 and V is TRBV3-1; D possibly matches TRBD1 or TRBD2 (6 bases each). Trimming shortened V by 4 bases and J by 6 bases, and 16 bases separated the two germline ends. The CDR3 has 15 amino acids. In germline, CDR1 is LGHDT, CDR2 YNNKEL (reference sequence). DNA for the CDR3: TGTGCCAGCAGCCTGCGGGACAACTGGGGCAATGAGCAGTTCTTC. Translating gives CASSLRDNWGNEQFF.

The chain is built from TRBV7-2 and TRBJ2-3, with 7 positions matching TRBD2. The CDR3 has 16 amino acids. V lost 3 bases, J lost 1 base, and 7 bases stayed unmatched. In germline, CDR1 is SGHTA, CDR2 FQGNSA. CDR3 region: CASSFLLAYGTDTQYF. CDR3 DNA sequence: TGTGCCAGCAGCTTTCTACTAGCGTATGGCACAGATACGCAGTATTTT.

The J gene is TRBJ1-2, the V gene TRBV5-6; D is undetermined. This CDR3 is 14 amino acids long. Between the trimmed V and J ends, which lost 7 bases and 5 bases, there was a span of 18 bases. Looked up from germline, CDR1 is SGHDT and CDR2 is YYEEEE. DNA for the CDR3: TGTGCCAGCTGCCCGTGGGGTGCGTCTTATGGCTACACCTTC. Amino acid sequence: CASCPWGASYGYTF.